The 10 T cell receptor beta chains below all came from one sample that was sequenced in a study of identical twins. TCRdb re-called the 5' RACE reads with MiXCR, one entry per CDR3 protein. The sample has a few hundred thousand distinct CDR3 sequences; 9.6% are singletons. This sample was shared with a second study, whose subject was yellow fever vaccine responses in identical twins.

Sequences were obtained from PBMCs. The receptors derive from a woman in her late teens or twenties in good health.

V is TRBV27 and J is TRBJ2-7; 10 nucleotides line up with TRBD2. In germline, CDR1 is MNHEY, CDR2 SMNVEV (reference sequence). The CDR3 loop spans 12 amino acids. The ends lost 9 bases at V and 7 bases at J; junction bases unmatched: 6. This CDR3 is CASRGLAREQYF. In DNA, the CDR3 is TGTGCCAGTAGGGGACTAGCGCGGGAGCAGTACTTC.

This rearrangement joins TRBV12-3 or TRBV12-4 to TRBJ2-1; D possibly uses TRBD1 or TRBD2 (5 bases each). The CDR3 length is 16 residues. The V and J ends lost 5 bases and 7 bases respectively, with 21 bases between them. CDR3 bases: TGTGCCAGCAGTCTCACTTCATCCGGGACGCCTAATGAGCAGTTCTTC. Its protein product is CASSLTSSGTPNEQFF.

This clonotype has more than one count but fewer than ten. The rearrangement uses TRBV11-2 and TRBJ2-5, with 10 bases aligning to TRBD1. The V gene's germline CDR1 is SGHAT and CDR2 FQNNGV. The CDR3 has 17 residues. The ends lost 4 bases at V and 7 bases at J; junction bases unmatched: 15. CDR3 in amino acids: CASSSRKRTGGVGTQYF. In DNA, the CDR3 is TGTGCCAGCAGCTCTAGAAAGCGGACAGGGGGAGTCGGGACCCAGTACTTC. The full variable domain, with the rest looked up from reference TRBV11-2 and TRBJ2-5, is EAGVAQSPRYKIIEKRQSVAFWCNPISGHATLYWYQQILGQGPKLLIQFQNNGVVDDSQLPKDRFSAERLKGVDSTLKIQPAKLEDSAVYLCASSSRKRTGGVGTQYFGPGTRLLVL.

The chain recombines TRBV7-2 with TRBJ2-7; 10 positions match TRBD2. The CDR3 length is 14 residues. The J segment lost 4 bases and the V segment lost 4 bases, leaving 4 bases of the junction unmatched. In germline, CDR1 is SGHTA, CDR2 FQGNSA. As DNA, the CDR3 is TGTGCCAGCAGCTCCCAACTAGCGGGGTACGAGCAGTACTTC. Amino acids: CASSSQLAGYEQYF.

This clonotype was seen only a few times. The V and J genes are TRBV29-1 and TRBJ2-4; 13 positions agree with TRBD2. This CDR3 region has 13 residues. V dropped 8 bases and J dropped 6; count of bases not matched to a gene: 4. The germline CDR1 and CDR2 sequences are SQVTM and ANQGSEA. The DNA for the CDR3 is TGCAGCACTCGACTAGCGGGAGGAAACATTCAGTACTTC. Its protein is CSTRLAGGNIQYF.

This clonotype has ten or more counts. CDR3 protein: CSVVFPPSGEAFF. The CDR3 bases are TGCAGCGTTGTGTTCCCCCCTTCGGGGGAAGCTTTCTTT. The chain has TRBV29-1 and TRBJ1-1; no reliable D call. V shed 4 bases and J shed 8 bases, with 17 bases lying between them. The CDR3 is 13 residues long. Germline lookup yields CDR1 SQVTM and CDR2 ANQGSEA.

CDR3 sequence reads: CASSSGGSGNTIYF. CDR3 nucleotide sequence: TGCGCCAGCAGCTCCGGCGGCTCTGGAAACACCATATATTTT. The J gene is TRBJ1-3, the V gene TRBV5-1; no firm D call. CDR1 and CDR2 from the germline V gene are SGHRS and YFSETQ. Trimming pared 3 bases from V and 0 bases from J, leaving 7 bases between. The CDR3 is 14 amino acids.

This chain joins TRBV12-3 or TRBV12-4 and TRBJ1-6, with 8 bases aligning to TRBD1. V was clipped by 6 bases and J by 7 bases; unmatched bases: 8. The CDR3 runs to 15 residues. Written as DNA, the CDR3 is TGTGCCAGCAGGTCTCGACAGGGGACAAATTCACCCCTCCACTTT. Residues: CASRSRQGTNSPLHF.

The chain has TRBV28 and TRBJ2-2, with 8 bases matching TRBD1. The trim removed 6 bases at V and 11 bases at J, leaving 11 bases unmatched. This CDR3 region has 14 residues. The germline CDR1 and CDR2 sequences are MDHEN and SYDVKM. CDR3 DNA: TGTGCCAGCAGCACCCGGACAGGGCATAGTGAGCTGTTTTTT. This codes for CASSTRTGHSELFF.

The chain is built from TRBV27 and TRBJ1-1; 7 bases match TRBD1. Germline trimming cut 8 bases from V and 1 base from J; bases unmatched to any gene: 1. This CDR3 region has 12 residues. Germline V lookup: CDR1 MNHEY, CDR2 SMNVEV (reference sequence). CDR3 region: CASGDRNTEAFF. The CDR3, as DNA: TGTGCCAGCGGGGACAGGAACACTGAAGCTTTCTTT.